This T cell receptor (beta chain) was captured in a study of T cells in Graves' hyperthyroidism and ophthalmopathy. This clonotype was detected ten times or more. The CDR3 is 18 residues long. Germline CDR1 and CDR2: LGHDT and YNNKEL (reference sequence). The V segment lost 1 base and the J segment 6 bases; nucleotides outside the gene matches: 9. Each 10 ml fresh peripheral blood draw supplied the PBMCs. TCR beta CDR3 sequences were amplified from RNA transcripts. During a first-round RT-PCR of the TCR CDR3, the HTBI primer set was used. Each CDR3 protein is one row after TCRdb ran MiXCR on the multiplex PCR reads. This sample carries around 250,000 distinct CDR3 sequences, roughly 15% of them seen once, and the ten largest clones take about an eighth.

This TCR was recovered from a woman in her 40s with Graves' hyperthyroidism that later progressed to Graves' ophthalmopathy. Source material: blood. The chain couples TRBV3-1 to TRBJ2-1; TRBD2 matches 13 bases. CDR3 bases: TGTGCCAGCAGCCAAGGACTCCCGGGACTAGCGGGATTCAATGAGCAGTTCTTC. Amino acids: CASSQGLPGLAGFNEQFF.